This is a list of T cell receptor beta chains from one sample in a study of cytomegalovirus exposure and HLA in healthy donors. Libraries were prepared by immunoSEQ multiplex PCR; TCRdb keeps only in-frame clonotypes and omits some of them. This sample carries over 200,000 clones, around 80% of them seen once, and the ten largest clones take around 2.9%. Material: PBMCs. The receptor source for this set is a woman between 55 and 75 years old in good health and CMV-seropositive. Each CDR3 is given with its conserved first and last residue. The D gene is left open where the match is weak. Only part of the rows carry a size: once, few, many, or a class if the clone is expanded.

j_call v_call clone_size d_call cdr3_nt cdr3_aa
TRBJ2-1 TRBV5-1 . . TGCGCCAGCAGCTTGGGCAGTACCTACAATGAGCAGTTCTTC CASSLGSTYNEQFF
TRBJ2-4 TRBV18 . TRBD1 TGTGCCAGCTCACCAGGGACAGGGGCCAAAAACATTCAGTACTTC CASSPGTGAKNIQYF
TRBJ1-3 TRBV28 once TRBD1 TGTGCCAGCAGCTTATCGGGACAGGGGTTATCTGGAAACACCATATATTTT CASSLSGQGLSGNTIYF
TRBJ2-4 TRBV11-2 few . TGTGCCAGCTCGGGCCCCGGAGGGAACATTCAGTACTTC CASSGPGGNIQYF
TRBJ1-1 TRBV5-4 . . TGTGCCAGCAGCGCTCAAGGGGTCACTGAAGCTTTCTTT CASSAQGVTEAFF
TRBJ2-3 TRBV9 once . TGTGCCAGCAGCGTAGAACTAGCCACAGATACGCAGTATTTT CASSVELATDTQYF
TRBJ1-4 TRBV15 . TRBD1 TGTGCCACCAGCAGAGATAGACAGGGGGCCGAAAAACTGTTTTTT CATSRDRQGAEKLFF
TRBJ2-3 TRBV6-4 once TRBD2 TGTGCCAGCAGTGACAAGTCGGCGGGAGGGCCAGATACGCAGTATTTT CASSDKSAGGPDTQYF
TRBJ1-2 TRBV5-4 . . TGTGCCAGCAGCGGACGGGACTTATCTAACTATGGCTACACCTTC CASSGRDLSNYGYTF
TRBJ2-1 TRBV5-1 . . TGCGCCAGCAGCTTGGTTGGACTCATAGACAATGAGCAGTTCTTC CASSLVGLIDNEQFF
TRBJ2-5 TRBV5-1 few TRBD1 TGCGCCAGCAGCTTTACAGGGGAAGAGACCCAGTACTTC CASSFTGEETQYF
TRBJ1-1 TRBV6-1 few TRBD1 TGTGCCAGCAGTCCAAACAGGGGGAACACTGAAGCTTTCTTT CASSPNRGNTEAFF
TRBJ2-2 TRBV6-4 . TRBD2 TGTGCCAGCAGTGACGGGACTAGCCCCGGGGAGCTGTTTTTT CASSDGTSPGELFF
TRBJ1-6 TRBV18 few . TGTGCCAGCTCACCCCCGGAGACAGTGGGTCCTAATTCACCCCTCCACTTT CASSPPETVGPNSPLHF
TRBJ2-7 TRBV7-8 . . TGTGCCAGCAGCCCCAGTCACGACGAGCAGTACTTC CASSPSHDEQYF
TRBJ1-1 TRBV4-1 once . TGCGCCAATGCACTACCGAGGACTGCATCACTCTTT CANALPRTASLF
TRBJ1-4 TRBV30 . TRBD1 TGTGCCTGGAGTGTACGGGGGACAGGGAATGAAAAACTGTTTTTT CAWSVRGTGNEKLFF
TRBJ1-1 TRBV18 few . TGTGCCAGCTCACCACCGATATCGGGGAGCCGGAGTGAAGCTTTCTTT CASSPPISGSRSEAFF
TRBJ1-4 TRBV19 . . TGTGCCAGTACCCCGCCAGCGCGTTGGGAAAAACTGTTTTTT CASTPPARWEKLFF
TRBJ1-1 TRBV30 . . TGTGCCTGGAGGAAGACGGACATGAACACTGAAGCTTTCTTT CAWRKTDMNTEAFF
TRBJ1-1 TRBV5-4 . . TGTGCCAGCAGCTCGGGGGGGGAGGTGAACACTGAAGCTTTCTTT CASSSGGEVNTEAFF
TRBJ2-3 TRBV6-1 . . TGTGCCAGCAGTGATCGGGACTCGAGCACAGATACGCAGTATTTT CASSDRDSSTDTQYF
TRBJ2-7 TRBV7-8 . TRBD2 TGTGCCAGCCGCGGGACTAGCTTTCCCTACGAGCAGTACTTC CASRGTSFPYEQYF
TRBJ2-7 TRBV7-2 . . TGTGCCAGCAGCCCATCGTACGGACTCCTCTACGAGCAGTACTTC CASSPSYGLLYEQYF
TRBJ1-1 TRBV6-6 . TRBD1 TGTGCCAGCAGTTACTCCGGAGACAGGGCCAACACTGAAGCTTTCTTT CASSYSGDRANTEAFF
TRBJ1-1 TRBV11-2 once . TGTGCCAGCAGCTTAGGCCGGGGGAACACTGAAGCTTTCTTT CASSLGRGNTEAFF
TRBJ2-3 TRBV5-1 . TRBD1 TGCGCCAGCAGCTTCGGACAGGGAATTGATACGCAGTATTTT CASSFGQGIDTQYF
TRBJ2-7 TRBV2 few TRBD1 TGTGCCAGCGAACTACCGGGACAGCCCTACGAGCAGTACTTC CASELPGQPYEQYF
TRBJ1-4 TRBV18 once . TGTGCCAGCTCACAAGAGCGGACTGGTGAAAAACTGTTTTTT CASSQERTGEKLFF
TRBJ1-4 TRBV5-1 . . TGCGCCAGCAGCTTCAAAGGGGGAAGCGAAAAACTGTTTTTT CASSFKGGSEKLFF
TRBJ1-3 TRBV7-2 . TRBD1 TGTGCCAGCAGCTCGGACAGGAGTTACTCTGGAAACACCATATATTTT CASSSDRSYSGNTIYF
TRBJ2-7 TRBV7-2 once . TGTGCCAGCAGCTTATACGTTAGCGGTCTATACGAGCAGTACTTC CASSLYVSGLYEQYF
TRBJ2-3 TRBV15 . TRBD2 TGTGCCACCAGCAGAGGGACTAGCGGGTTCACAGATACGCAGTATTTT CATSRGTSGFTDTQYF
TRBJ2-1 TRBV6-1 . . TGTGCCAGCAGTGGAGGACGACAGATTTCATACAATGAGCAGTTCTTC CASSGGRQISYNEQFF
TRBJ1-2 TRBV28 . . TGTGCCAGCAGCTTAACTACAGGGAGTTACACCTTC CASSLTTGSYTF
TRBJ1-3 TRBV19 . . TGTGCCAGTAGTATGACCGAGGTGCCTTGGGACACCATATATTTT CASSMTEVPWDTIYF
TRBJ2-7 TRBV29-1 . . TGCAGCGTTAGCGGAGACTACGAGCAGTACTTC CSVSGDYEQYF
TRBJ2-1 TRBV4-1 . TRBD1 TGCGCCAGCAGCCAAGCGCTCACCGGGACAGGGAAGTCCGATGAGCAGTTCTTC CASSQALTGTGKSDEQFF
TRBJ1-2 TRBV19 . . TGTGCCAGTAGTAAGCGGACAGTCGGGGGGAGCTATGGCTACACCTTC CASSKRTVGGSYGYTF
TRBJ2-3 TRBV7-2 . . TGTGCCAGCAGCCCCCGTCCAGATACGCAGTATTTT CASSPRPDTQYF
TRBJ2-1 TRBV5-4 . . TGTGCCAGCGATGTAATAGGGGGGGGCCTCGTGAATGAGCAGTTCTTC CASDVIGGGLVNEQFF
TRBJ1-4 TRBV29-1 . TRBD1 TGCAGCGTTGAGGGACAGGGGGCTTTGGGGGAAAAACTGTTTTTT CSVEGQGALGEKLFF
TRBJ1-3 TRBV4-3 . TRBD1 TGCGCCAGCAGCCCAGGGGGCTCTGGAAACACCATATATTTT CASSPGGSGNTIYF
TRBJ2-2 TRBV5-1 . TRBD2 TGCGCCAGCAGCCCGGGACTAGCGGGGCGCGGGGAGCTGTTTTTT CASSPGLAGRGELFF
TRBJ1-2 TRBV9 . TRBD1 TGTGCCAGCAGCCAAAGCTTAGGGACAGGGCGAGGCTACACCTTC CASSQSLGTGRGYTF
TRBJ1-2 TRBV23-1 . TRBD1 TGCGCCAGCAGTCAATCAAGGGGGCTGGCCTATGGCTACACCTTC CASSQSRGLAYGYTF
TRBJ2-1 TRBV5-4 . . TGTGCCAGCAGCTTGGGCAGGGAATCCTACAATGAGCAGTTCTTC CASSLGRESYNEQFF
TRBJ1-5 TRBV2 . TRBD1 TGTGCCAGCAGGCCAACTTCCGGGACAGGGCTTAATCAGCCCCAGCATTTT CASRPTSGTGLNQPQHF
TRBJ2-3 TRBV11-3 . . TGTGCCAGCAGCAATAGAGGTACAGATACGCAGTATTTT CASSNRGTDTQYF
TRBJ2-2 TRBV19 once TRBD2 TGTGCCAGTAGCACAGGCGGGGGGACCGGGGAGCTGTTTTTT CASSTGGGTGELFF
TRBJ2-3 TRBV7-2 . . TGTGCCAGCAGCTACTTTGGAGATACGCAGTATTTT CASSYFGDTQYF
TRBJ2-1 TRBV11-2 few TRBD2 TGTGCCAGCACCCTAAGGGACTACAACAATGAGCAGTTCTTC CASTLRDYNNEQFF
TRBJ2-7 TRBV29-1 . TRBD2 TGCAGCGCATACTACGGGACTAGCGGAGACGAGCAGTACTTC CSAYYGTSGDEQYF
TRBJ2-2 TRBV6-5 . . TGTGCCAGCAGCTGGGGAGGACTCAGCACCGGGGAGCTGTTTTTT CASSWGGLSTGELFF
TRBJ2-2 TRBV15 . . TGTGCCACCAGCATCAGTAGCCCCGGGGAGCTGTTTTTT CATSISSPGELFF
TRBJ1-2 TRBV5-5 . . TGTGCCAGCAGCTTGGTCGGCAGGGGAGTAGACTATGGCTACACCTTC CASSLVGRGVDYGYTF
TRBJ2-3 TRBV6-1 . . TGTGCCAGCAGTGATCCAGTAATGGTATCAGATACGCAGTATTTT CASSDPVMVSDTQYF
TRBJ2-7 TRBV28 . . TGCGCCAGCACGGGGGACTCCTACGAGCAGTACTTC CASTGDSYEQYF
TRBJ1-6 TRBV7-9 . . TGTGCCAGCAGCTCCCGAACACTGGGGGGGTCACCCCTCCACTTT CASSSRTLGGSPLHF
TRBJ2-2 TRBV4-1 . . TGCGCCAGCAGCCAAGATCCCGCGGGAGGGGAGCTGTTTTTT CASSQDPAGGELFF